This TCR beta chain was sequenced during a study of cytomegalovirus exposure and HLA in healthy donors. About the research overall: A subsequent analysis reported that the roughly 120 validation repertoires were produced on the same platform that had also been used for the roughly 700 first-cohort repertoires.

Study-level results: In vitro work confirmed that a few CMV-associated chains recognize CMV antigens. According to a subsequent analysis, TCR clusters from the first cohort were inclined to appear together in the 130 or so validation repertoires. The study listed roughly 160 cytomegalovirus-associated TCR beta chains.

V lost 3 bases to trimming and J lost 6 bases, with 15 bases between them. The CDR3 loop spans 15 amino acids. CDR1 is LNHDA and CDR2 is SQIVND in the germline V gene (reference sequence). TCRdb's table, derived via immunoSEQ multiplex PCR, lists solely in-frame clones and lacks some. The sample yields roughly 130,000 clones, roughly 90% seen once. As concerns this clone: Its target is unknown.

This receptor was obtained from a man aged 25-45 years in good health and CMV-seronegative. J is TRBJ2-4 and V is TRBV19; tentatively, D is TRBD2 (6 bases). Source material: PBMCs. The CDR3 is CASSIGSGFGNIQYF. The CDR3 DNA sequence: TGTGCCAGTAGTATCGGAAGCGGGTTCGGAAACATTCAGTACTTC.